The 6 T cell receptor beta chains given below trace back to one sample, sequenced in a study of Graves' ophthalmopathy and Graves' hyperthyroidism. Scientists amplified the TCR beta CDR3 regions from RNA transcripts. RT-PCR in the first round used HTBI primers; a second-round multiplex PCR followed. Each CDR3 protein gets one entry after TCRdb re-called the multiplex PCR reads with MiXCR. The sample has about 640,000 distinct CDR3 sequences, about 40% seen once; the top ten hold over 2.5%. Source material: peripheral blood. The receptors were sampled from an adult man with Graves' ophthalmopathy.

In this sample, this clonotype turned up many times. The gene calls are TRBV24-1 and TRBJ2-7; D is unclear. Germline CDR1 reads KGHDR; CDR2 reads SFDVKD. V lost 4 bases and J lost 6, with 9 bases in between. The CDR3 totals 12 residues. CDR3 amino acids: CATSDQLGEQYF. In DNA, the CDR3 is TGTGCCACCAGTGACCAGCTCGGCGAGCAGTACTTC.

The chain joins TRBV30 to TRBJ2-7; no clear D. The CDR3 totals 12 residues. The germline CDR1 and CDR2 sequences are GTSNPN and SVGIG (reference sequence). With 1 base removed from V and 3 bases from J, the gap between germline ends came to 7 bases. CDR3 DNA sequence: TGTGCCTGGAGTGCCGGGTACTACGAGCAGTACTTC. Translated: CAWSAGYYEQYF.

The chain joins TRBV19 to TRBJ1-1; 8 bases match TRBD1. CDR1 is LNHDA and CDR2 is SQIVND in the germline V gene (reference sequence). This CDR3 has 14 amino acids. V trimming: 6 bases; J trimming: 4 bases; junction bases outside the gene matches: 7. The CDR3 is CASRGQAQGTEAFF. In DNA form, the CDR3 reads TGTGCCAGTAGGGGACAGGCCCAAGGCACTGAAGCTTTCTTT.

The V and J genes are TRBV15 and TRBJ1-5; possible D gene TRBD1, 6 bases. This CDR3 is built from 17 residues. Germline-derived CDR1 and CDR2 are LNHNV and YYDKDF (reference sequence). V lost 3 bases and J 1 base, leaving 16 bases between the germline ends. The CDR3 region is CATSSYPGTLSNQPQHF. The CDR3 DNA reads TGTGCCACCAGCAGCTACCCCGGGACACTGAGCAATCAGCCCCAGCATTTT.

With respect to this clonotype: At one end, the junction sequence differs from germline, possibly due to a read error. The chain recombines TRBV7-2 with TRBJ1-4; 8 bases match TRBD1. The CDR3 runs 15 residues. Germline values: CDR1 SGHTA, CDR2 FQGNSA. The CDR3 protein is CASSQDRGREEKLFF. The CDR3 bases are TGCGCCAGCAGCCAAGACAGGGGAAGGGAGGAAAAACTGTTTTTT. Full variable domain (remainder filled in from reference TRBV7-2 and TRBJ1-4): GAGVSQSPSNKVTEKGKDVELRCDPISGHTALYWYRQSLGQGLEFLIYFQGNSAPDKSGLPSDRFSAERTGGSVSTLTIQRTQQEDSAVYLCASSQDRGREEKLFFGSGTQLSVL.

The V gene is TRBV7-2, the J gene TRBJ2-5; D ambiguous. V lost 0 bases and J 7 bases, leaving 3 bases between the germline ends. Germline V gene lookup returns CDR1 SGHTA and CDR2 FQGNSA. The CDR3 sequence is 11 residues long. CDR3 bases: TGTGCCAGCAGCTTAGCGCGGACCCAGTACTTC. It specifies CASSLARTQYF. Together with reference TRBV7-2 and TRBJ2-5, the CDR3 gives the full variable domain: GAGVSQSPSNKVTEKGKDVELRCDPISGHTALYWYRQSLGQGLEFLIYFQGNSAPDKSGLPSDRFSAERTGGSVSTLTIQRTQQEDSAVYLCASSLARTQYFGPGTRLLVL.